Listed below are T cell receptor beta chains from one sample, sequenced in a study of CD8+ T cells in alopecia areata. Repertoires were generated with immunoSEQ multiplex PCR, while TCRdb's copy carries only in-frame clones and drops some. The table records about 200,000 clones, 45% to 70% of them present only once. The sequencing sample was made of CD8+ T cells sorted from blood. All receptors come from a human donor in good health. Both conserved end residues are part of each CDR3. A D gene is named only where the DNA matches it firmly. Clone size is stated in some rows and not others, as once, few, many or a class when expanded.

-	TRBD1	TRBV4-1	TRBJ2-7	TGCGCCAGCAGCCAAGAACCAGGGGGATTCGTCGAGCAGTACTTC	CASSQEPGGFVEQYF
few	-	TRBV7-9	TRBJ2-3	TGTGCCAGCAGCTTACCTTACGCAGATACGCAGTATTTT	CASSLPYADTQYF
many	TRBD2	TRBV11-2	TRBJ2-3	TGTGCCAGCAGCTTAAGGCCTAGCGGGGGTAGCACAGATACGCAGTATTTT	CASSLRPSGGSTDTQYF
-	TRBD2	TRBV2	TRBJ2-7	TGTGCCAGCAGCGACCCACTACTAGCGGGGATCTACGAGCAGTACTTC	CASSDPLLAGIYEQYF
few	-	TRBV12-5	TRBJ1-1	TGTGCTAGTTCAGGATCCGGGCTTAACCCTGAAGCTTTCTTT	CASSGSGLNPEAFF
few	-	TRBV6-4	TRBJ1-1	TGTGCCAGCAGTGACTCCAGGGACATGAACACTGAAGCTTTCTTT	CASSDSRDMNTEAFF
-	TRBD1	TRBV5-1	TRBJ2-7	TGCGCCAGCAGCTCGGACAGGGGCGACGAGCAGTACTTC	CASSSDRGDEQYF
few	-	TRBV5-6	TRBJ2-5	TGTGCCAGCAGCTTGGATCGAGAGCAGACCCAGTACTTC	CASSLDREQTQYF
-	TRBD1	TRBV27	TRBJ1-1	TGTGCCAGCAGTTCCCCTCGACAGGGTATGAACACTGAAGCTTTCTTT	CASSSPRQGMNTEAFF
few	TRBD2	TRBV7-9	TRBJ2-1	TGTGCCAGCAGCTTTATAGCGGGGGCCTTTGACAATGAGCAGTTCTTC	CASSFIAGAFDNEQFF
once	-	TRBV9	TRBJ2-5	TGTGCCAGCAGCCCATCTGGGGGGGGCGCGGAGACCCAGTACTTC	CASSPSGGGAETQYF
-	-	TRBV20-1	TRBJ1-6	TGCAGTGCTAGTAGTGGTGCGCCCCTCCACTTT	CSASSGAPLHF
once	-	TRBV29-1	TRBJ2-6	TGCAGCGTTCAGGGGATTTCAGGGGCCAACGTCCTGACTTTC	CSVQGISGANVLTF
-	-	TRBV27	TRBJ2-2	TGTGCCGGCAGTTTATCCCCACCCGGGGAGCTGTTTTTT	CAGSLSPPGELFF
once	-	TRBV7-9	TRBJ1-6	TGTGCCAGCAGCTTCGGGCTACCGGTCGAACCCCTCCACTTT	CASSFGLPVEPLHF
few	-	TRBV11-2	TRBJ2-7	TGTGCCAGCAGCTGGGACGTCCTCGAGCAGTACTTC	CASSWDVLEQYF
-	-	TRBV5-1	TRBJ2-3	TGCGCCAGCAGCTTGCGGCGGGGAGGCACAGATACGCAGTATTTT	CASSLRRGGTDTQYF
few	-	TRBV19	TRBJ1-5	TGTGCCAGTACGGGTTCTAGAGCTGGGGGTTACAATCAGCCCCAGCATTTT	CASTGSRAGGYNQPQHF
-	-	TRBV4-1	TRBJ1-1	TGCGCCAGCAGCCAGAATGAGTGGAGCATGAACACTGAAGCTTTCTTT	CASSQNEWSMNTEAFF
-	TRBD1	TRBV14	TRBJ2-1	TGTGCCAGCAGCCCCTGGACAGGGGGCTACAATGAGCAGTTCTTC	CASSPWTGGYNEQFF
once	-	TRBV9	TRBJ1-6	TGTGCCAGCAGCGAGGCCTTAAGCTCCTATAATTCACCCCTCCACTTT	CASSEALSSYNSPLHF
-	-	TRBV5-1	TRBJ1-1	TGCGCCAGCAGCTTGGCGGACCTGAACACTGAAGCTTTCTTT	CASSLADLNTEAFF
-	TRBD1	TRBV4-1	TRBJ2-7	TGCGCCAGCAGCCACGGACAGGGGAACTACGAGCAGTACTTC	CASSHGQGNYEQYF
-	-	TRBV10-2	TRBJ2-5	TGCGCCAGCAGTGGCTCCGGTAGCCTAGAGACCCAGTACTTC	CASSGSGSLETQYF
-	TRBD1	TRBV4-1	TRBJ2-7	TGCGCCAGCAGCCGTTCAGACAGGGGGCCCTACGAGCAGTACTTC	CASSRSDRGPYEQYF
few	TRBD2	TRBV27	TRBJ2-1	TGTGCCAGCAGTCGGGGACTAGTTGAGCAGTTCTTC	CASSRGLVEQFF
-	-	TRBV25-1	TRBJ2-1	TGTGCCAGCAGTGAATCTTCTGACAATGAGCAGTTCTTC	CASSESSDNEQFF
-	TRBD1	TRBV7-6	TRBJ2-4	TGTGCCAGCAGCTGGGACAGGGGCGACATTCAGTACTTC	CASSWDRGDIQYF
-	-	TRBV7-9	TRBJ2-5	TGTGCCAGCAGCCCCTTGGGGCAGCGGCTGGGAGAGACCCAGTACTTC	CASSPLGQRLGETQYF
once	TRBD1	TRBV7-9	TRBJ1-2	TGTGCCAGCAGCTTAGTAGGAGGGGGCGCGACCTATGGCTACACCTTC	CASSLVGGGATYGYTF
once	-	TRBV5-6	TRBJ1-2	TGTGCCAGCAGCACGCAGGGGAACTATGGCTACACCTTC	CASSTQGNYGYTF
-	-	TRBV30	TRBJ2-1	TGTGCCTGGAGTGTAATCCGAGCCCTTCATGAGCAGTTCTTC	CAWSVIRALHEQFF
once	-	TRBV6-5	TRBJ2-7	TGTGCCAGCAGTTACGGCCTGGGGAATACCTACGAGCAGTACTTC	CASSYGLGNTYEQYF
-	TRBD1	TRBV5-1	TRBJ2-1	TGCGCCAGCAGCTTGGACAGGGGGCCTGAGCAGTTCTTC	CASSLDRGPEQFF
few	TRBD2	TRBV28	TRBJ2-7	TGTGCCAGCAACCCTCGACTAGCGAGCTCCTACGAGCAGTACTTC	CASNPRLASSYEQYF
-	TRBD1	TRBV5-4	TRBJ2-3	TGTGCCAGCAGCTTGGTGCAGGGGGGCACAGATACGCAGTATTTT	CASSLVQGGTDTQYF
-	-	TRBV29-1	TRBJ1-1	TGCAGCGTTGAAGAGGACACTGAAGCTTTCTTT	CSVEEDTEAFF
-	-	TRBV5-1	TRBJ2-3	TGCGCCAGCAGCTTCACAGATACGCAGTATTTT	CASSFTDTQYF
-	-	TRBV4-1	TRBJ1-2	TGCGCCAGCACCGCACAGGGACGGGCCTATGGCTACACCTTC	CASTAQGRAYGYTF
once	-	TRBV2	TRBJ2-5	TGTGCCAGTTCGAACGCAGAGACCCAGTACTTC	CASSNAETQYF
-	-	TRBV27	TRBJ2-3	TGTGCCAGCCGGACACCGAACACAGATACGCAGTATTTT	CASRTPNTDTQYF
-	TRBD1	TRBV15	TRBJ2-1	TGTGCCACCAGCAGAGATCCGCGACAGGGGGCGGTGAATGAGCAGTTCTTC	CATSRDPRQGAVNEQFF